The 20 T cell receptor beta chains below come from one sample, sequenced in a study of blood T cell repertoires in COVID-19. Some clones are missing from TCRdb's copy, which holds only in-frame ones; the method was immunoSEQ multiplex PCR. The sample lists around 95,000 clones, 85% to 90% seen once, with roughly 13% in the top ten. The sequenced material came from peripheral blood. These receptors were collected from a human donor in a cohort sampled during active COVID-19.

The chain employs TRBV25-1 and TRBJ2-7, with 7 nucleotides matching TRBD1. V shed 7 bases and J 0 bases; nucleotides not matched to a gene: 6. Germline V gives CDR1 MGHDK, CDR2 SYGVNS. The CDR3 has 14 amino acids. Here the CDR3 DNA reads TGTGCCAGCACCGGACAGGATTTCTCCTACGAGCAGTACTTC. Encoded protein: CASTGQDFSYEQYF.

This clone was recorded a few times. The chain is built from TRBV6-5 and TRBJ1-5; no definite D call. Per germline, CDR1 MNHEY and CDR2 SVGAGI. CDR3 length: 15 amino acids. Trimming stripped 0 bases from V and 4 bases from J, with 10 bases between. The CDR3 nucleotides are TGTGCCAGCAGTTACTCGGGCAGTGCGAATCAGCCCCAGCATTTT. Encoded protein: CASSYSGSANQPQHF.

This clone was seen just once. The rearrangement uses TRBV2 and TRBJ2-7, with TRBD1 as a possible D gene (8 bases). Germline V gene sequence: CDR1 SNHLY, CDR2 FYNNEI. The CDR3 has 15 amino acids. V gave up 5 bases and J gave up 2 bases, with 16 bases separating them. CDR3 loop: CASSRGGQAAYEQYF. Written as DNA, the CDR3 is TGTGCCAGCAGTAGGGGGGGACAGGCCGCCTACGAGCAGTACTTC.

This chain connects TRBV19 to TRBJ1-5; unclear D gene. The length of the CDR3 is 15 residues. The V end lost 2 bases, the J end lost 6 bases, and 14 bases lay between the germline ends. CDR1 is LNHDA and CDR2 is SQIVND in the germline V gene (reference sequence). CDR3 in amino acids: CASSIWSKLAQPQHF. For the CDR3, the DNA is TGTGCCAGTAGTATATGGAGTAAGTTAGCTCAGCCCCAGCATTTT.

The rearrangement links TRBV7-2 to TRBJ2-7; 16 bases map to TRBD2. Germline values: CDR1 SGHTA, CDR2 FQGNSA. This CDR3 has 18 amino acids. Losses at the gene ends were 6 bases for V and 2 bases for J; bases not matched to a gene: 10. CDR3 coding DNA: TGTGCCAGCAGTTCCGGGACTAGCGGGGGGGCTTGGGCCTACGAGCAGTACTTC. Translating it yields CASSSGTSGGAWAYEQYF.

The V and J genes are TRBV15 and TRBJ1-1, with no clear D. Trimming stripped 0 bases from V and 10 bases from J, with 24 bases between. Germline CDR1 reads LNHNV; CDR2 reads YYDKDF (reference sequence). This CDR3 region has 17 residues. This CDR3 reads CATSRDLPGRLGFLAFF. The CDR3, as DNA: TGTGCCACCAGCAGAGATCTTCCCGGGAGATTAGGATTTTTAGCTTTCTTT.

V usage is TRBV19 and J usage is TRBJ1-4; no firm D call. This CDR3 has 14 residues. V was cut by 3 bases and J by 4 bases, with 9 bases left in between. Looked up from germline, CDR1 is LNHDA and CDR2 is SQIVND (reference sequence). The CDR3 DNA reads as TGTGCCAGTAGTATGGGCGGGAATAATGAAAAACTGTTTTTT. As protein: CASSMGGNNEKLFF.

The chain employs TRBV5-6 and TRBJ2-6; 8 bases map to TRBD1. The V segment lost 4 bases and the J segment 2 bases; nucleotides outside the gene matches: 2. CDR1 and CDR2 (germline): SGHDT, YYEEEE. The CDR3 spans 15 residues. CDR3 bases: TGTGCCAGCAGCAGGACAGGGCCTGGGGCCAACGTCCTGACTTTC. Its translation: CASSRTGPGANVLTF.

The chain couples TRBV19 to TRBJ2-2; the D gene is possibly TRBD1 (5 bases). The germline V and J ends were trimmed by 5 bases and 2 bases, with 21 bases remaining between them. The CDR3 is 18 amino acids. Germline CDR1 LNHDA, CDR2 SQIVND (reference sequence). The CDR3 nucleotides read TGTGCCAGTAGTCTCAGACAGTACTCAAGCAAAAACACCGGGGAGCTGTTTTTT. Translated: CASSLRQYSSKNTGELFF.

The V gene is TRBV15, the J gene TRBJ1-4; D ambiguous. The CDR3 spans 11 residues. Germline V lookup: CDR1 LNHNV, CDR2 YYDKDF (reference sequence). Trimming shortened V by 8 bases and J by 5 bases, and 6 bases separated the two germline ends. CDR3 DNA sequence: TGTGCCACCGGCCACAATGAAAAACTGTTTTTT. This translates into CATGHNEKLFF.

J is TRBJ2-7 and V is TRBV5-1; 8 bases match TRBD1. Germline-derived CDR1 and CDR2 are SGHRS and YFSETQ. The CDR3 contains 14 residues. V lost 5 bases to trimming and J lost 0 bases; unmatched junction nucleotides: 4. CDR3 nucleotide sequence: TGCGCCAGCAGGGGACAGGTTTTCTCCTACGAGCAGTACTTC. It is translated as CASRGQVFSYEQYF.

On this clone: Other DNA sequences in the same sample also yield this CDR3. The chain combines TRBV5-1 with TRBJ2-7; 9 bases fit TRBD1. Germline V gene data show CDR1 as SGHRS and CDR2 as YFSETQ. This CDR3 has 14 residues. The V and J ends lost 4 bases and 3 bases, in that order; junction bases with no gene match: 5. CDR3 nucleotide sequence: TGCGCCAGCAGCCCGGGACAGGGAAGCTACGAGCAGTACTTC. This gives the protein CASSPGQGSYEQYF.

This clone has only a few counts. This chain uses TRBV5-1 with TRBJ2-3; 13 nucleotides line up with TRBD2. The V gene end was trimmed by 2 bases and the J gene end by 2 bases; junction bases not matched to a gene: 5. The CDR3 has 17 amino acids. Germline lookup yields CDR1 SGHRS and CDR2 YFSETQ. In DNA, the CDR3 is TGCGCCAGCAGCTTATTAACTAGCGGGGGGGCCACAGATACGCAGTATTTT. Protein product: CASSLLTSGGATDTQYF.

V usage is TRBV7-2 and J usage is TRBJ1-2; 7 positions agree with TRBD1. This CDR3 spans 14 amino acids. The junction had 9 bases not matched to a gene; V was cut back by 6 bases and J by 5 bases. Germline lookup yields CDR1 SGHTA and CDR2 FQGNSA. The CDR3 sequence: CASSPRQGWYGYTF. CDR3 nucleotides: TGTGCCAGCAGTCCTAGACAGGGATGGTATGGCTACACCTTC.

The chain carries TRBV9 and TRBJ1-5; D unclear. CDR1 is SGDLS, CDR2 YYNGEE, per germline. Trimming pared 0 bases from V and 9 bases from J, leaving 13 bases between. The CDR3 consists of 14 residues. The CDR3 sequence: CASSVVPGLGPQHF. For the CDR3, the DNA is TGTGCCAGCAGCGTAGTCCCGGGTCTAGGGCCCCAGCATTTT.

This chain joins TRBV4-1 and TRBJ1-1; TRBD1 is a possible D gene (6 bases). The V and J ends lost 3 bases and 10 bases respectively, with 21 bases between them. The CDR3 loop spans 15 amino acids. Germline V gives CDR1 MGHRA, CDR2 YSYEKL. The CDR3 protein is CASSHPDRSPGGAFF. The CDR3 nucleotides are TGCGCCAGCAGCCACCCAGACAGGAGCCCTGGGGGAGCTTTCTTT.

V is TRBV24-1 and J is TRBJ2-3; no definite D call. The germline gives CDR1 KGHDR, CDR2 SFDVKD. Trimming took off 4 bases at V and 7 bases at J, with 11 bases between the two ends. The CDR3 covers 13 residues. The CDR3 region is CATSDKTQYTQYF. CDR3 sequence (DNA): TGTGCCACCAGTGACAAAACTCAATATACGCAGTATTTT.

The chain links TRBV18 to TRBJ1-2; a weak D match, TRBD1 (6 bases). This CDR3 is 14 amino acids long. The V and J ends lost 8 bases and 6 bases respectively, with 19 bases between them. Germline V lookup: CDR1 KGHSH, CDR2 LQKENI. CDR3: CASTLRSGVDGYTF. The CDR3 DNA is TGTGCCAGCACATTAAGGTCAGGGGTTGATGGCTACACCTTC.

The chain couples TRBV9 to TRBJ1-4, with D perhaps TRBD1 (6 bases). The CDR3 consists of 16 residues. The V gene lost 3 bases and the J gene lost 4 bases, with 16 bases spanning the gap. CDR1 is SGDLS, CDR2 YYNGEE, per germline. CDR3 sequence: CASSALQGRHNEKLFF. In nucleotides, the CDR3 is TGTGCCAGCAGCGCCTTACAGGGCCGTCATAATGAAAAACTGTTTTTT. The variable domain in full, completed from reference TRBV9 and TRBJ1-4, reads DSGVTQTPKHLITATGQRVTLRCSPRSGDLSVYWYQQSLDQGLQFLIQYYNGEERAKGNILERFSAQQFPDLHSELNLSSLELGDSALYFCASSALQGRHNEKLFFGSGTQLSVL.

DNA for the CDR3: TGTGCCACCAGCACGAGGCCTGACACTGAAGCTTTCTTT. Translation gives CATSTRPDTEAFF. The chain recombines TRBV15 with TRBJ1-1, with D uncertain. The ends were cut back, 4 bases at V and 3 bases at J, with 9 bases in the middle. Germline V gene sequence: CDR1 LNHNV, CDR2 YYDKDF (reference sequence). This CDR3 is built from 13 residues.